The 18 T cell receptor beta chains reported below all come from one sample, sequenced in a study of T cell responses to AZD1222 COVID-19 vaccine. The table came from immunoSEQ multiplex PCR; TCRdb's copy has only in-frame clones and leaves some out. The sample includes about 98,000 clones, 88% of them seen just once. Sequenced material: peripheral blood, taken on day 0 of AZD1222 vaccination. All receptors come from an adult in good health.

The table lists this clone with a count of one. This chain links TRBV27 with TRBJ2-1, with 8 nucleotides matching TRBD1. The CDR3 covers 17 residues. In germline, CDR1 is MNHEY, CDR2 SMNVEV (reference sequence). Trimming at V came to 3 bases and at J to 12 bases, leaving 19 bases not matched to a gene. The CDR3 here is CASSFEGAGGRWWVQFF. CDR3 DNA: TGTGCCAGCAGTTTTGAGGGGGCAGGGGGCAGATGGTGGGTGCAGTTCTTC.

J is TRBJ1-4 and V is TRBV28; no clear D. This CDR3 contains 15 residues. The V end lost 3 bases, the J end lost 1 base, and 9 bases lay between the germline ends. CDR1 and CDR2 (germline): MDHEN, SYDVKM. The CDR3, as DNA: TGTGCCAGCAGTTTGGGGTTAAGAACTAATGAAAAACTGTTTTTT. Translating gives CASSLGLRTNEKLFF.

This chain connects TRBV27 to TRBJ1-2; D remains unclear. This CDR3 region has 14 residues. V shed 2 bases and J shed 1 base, with 8 bases lying between them. Germline V gene sequence: CDR1 MNHEY, CDR2 SMNVEV (reference sequence). CDR3 amino acids: CASSLAVGNYGYTF. CDR3 DNA sequence: TGTGCCAGCAGTTTAGCGGTTGGTAACTATGGCTACACCTTC.

The chain combines TRBV5-1 with TRBJ1-5; possibly TRBD1 for D (5 bases). Germline V gives CDR1 SGHRS, CDR2 YFSETQ. Trimming took 0 bases from V and 5 from J, leaving 15 bases between them. The CDR3 loop spans 16 amino acids. For the CDR3, the DNA is TGCGCCAGCAGCTTGGATGGGGCCGAGGGCGATCAGCCCCAGCATTTT. It specifies CASSLDGAEGDQPQHF.

V gene TRBV6-2 or TRBV6-3 combines with J gene TRBJ2-7; 11 bases agree with TRBD1. V was pared by 4 bases and J by 2 bases, with 4 bases of the junction left unmatched. The CDR3 extends over 15 amino acids. Per the germline V gene, CDR1 is MNHEY and CDR2 is SVGEGT. The CDR3 DNA reads as TGTGCCAGCAGTTCCGCGGGACAGGGGGCCTACGAGCAGTACTTC. Protein: CASSSAGQGAYEQYF.

This CDR3 is CASSPIRSNTGELFF. The CDR3 DNA reads as TGTGCCAGCAGCCCCATAAGATCGAACACCGGGGAGCTGTTTTTT. The rearrangement uses TRBV5-4 and TRBJ2-2; D not resolved. Deletions cut 4 bases from V and 0 bases from J, with 10 bases between. This CDR3 has 15 amino acids. CDR1 SGHNT and CDR2 YYREEE come from the germline V gene (reference sequence).

The rearrangement joins TRBV7-3 to TRBJ1-4, with a weak D call TRBD1 (5 bases). Germline CDR1 and CDR2: SGHTA and FQGTGA. Trimming stripped 4 bases from V and 2 bases from J, with 11 bases between. The CDR3 is 15 amino acids. CDR3 sequence reads: CASSSRGVTNEKLFF. The CDR3 coding sequence is TGTGCCAGCAGCTCTAGAGGGGTGACTAATGAAAAACTGTTTTTT.

CDR3 bases: TGTGCCAGCAGCTCTAGGACAGGGTACACAGATACGCAGTATTTT. Its protein product is CASSSRTGYTDTQYF. V and J are TRBV5-8 and TRBJ2-3, with 8 bases matching TRBD1. CDR3 size: 15 residues. The germline V gene has CDR1 SGHTS and CDR2 YDEGEE. With 3 bases clipped from V and 2 bases from J, the junction kept 5 bases outside the gene matches.

Only a few counts were recorded for this clone. This sequence joins TRBV5-1 and TRBJ2-7; TRBD1 might be the D (6 bases). From germline, CDR1 is SGHRS and CDR2 YFSETQ. The CDR3 has 14 amino acids. Trimming left V 4 bases short and J 2 bases short, with 13 bases between. CDR3 sequence: CASSPSTGTYEQYF. CDR3 DNA: TGCGCCAGCAGCCCGTCGACAGGCACCTACGAGCAGTACTTC.

The J gene is TRBJ1-1, the V gene TRBV28; D possibly corresponds to TRBD1 (6 bases). V was pared by 8 bases and J by 5 bases, with 18 bases between. The CDR3 covers 14 residues. Germline V gene sequence: CDR1 MDHEN, CDR2 SYDVKM. The CDR3 reads CASRAGGARTEAFF. CDR3 DNA sequence: TGTGCCAGCCGGGCCGGGGGGGCGCGAACTGAAGCTTTCTTT.

V gene TRBV21-1 combines with J gene TRBJ2-1; the tabulated D call, TRBD2, remains unverified against the DNA. TRBV21-1 is an annotated pseudogene. This CDR3 is built from 16 residues. The CDR3 region has the DNA TGTGCCAGCAGCAAATGCGCGTCTAGCGCAAACAATGAGCAGTTCTTC. It encodes CASSKCASSANNEQFF.

The J gene is TRBJ1-5, the V gene TRBV3-1 (or the pseudogene TRBV3-2); the D is unclear. Germline CDR1 and CDR2: LGHDT and YNNKEL (reference sequence). The CDR3 runs 15 residues. With 4 bases removed from V and 4 bases from J, the gap between germline ends came to 14 bases. Here the CDR3 reads CASSPTSGSNQPQHF. Written as DNA, the CDR3 is TGTGCCAGCAGCCCAACGTCGGGCAGTAATCAGCCCCAGCATTTT.

The rearrangement joins TRBV4-1 to TRBJ2-7, with TRBD2 as a possible D gene (6 bases). V was shortened by 0 bases and J by 3 bases, with 12 bases between the two germline ends. CDR3 size: 15 residues. The germline CDR1 and CDR2 sequences are MGHRA and YSYEKL. The CDR3 DNA sequence: TGCGCCAGCAGCCAAGATGCGGGACCCATCTACGAGCAGTACTTC. It yields the protein CASSQDAGPIYEQYF.

This chain joins TRBV4-1 and TRBJ2-7; 11 bases map to TRBD2. Per the germline V gene, CDR1 is MGHRA and CDR2 is YSYEKL. The CDR3 loop spans 17 amino acids. Trimming at V came to 5 bases and at J to 2 bases, leaving 11 bases not matched to a gene. CDR3: CASSKLTSGSLAYEQYF. The CDR3 DNA reads TGCGCCAGCAGCAAACTCACTAGCGGGAGTTTGGCCTACGAGCAGTACTTC.

This clone was counted a few times. The chain has TRBV27 and TRBJ2-2, with D possibly being TRBD1 (6 bases). Trimming left V 5 bases short and J 11 bases short, with 15 bases between. This CDR3 is built from 13 residues. Germline assignment: CDR1 MNHEY and CDR2 SMNVEV (reference sequence). As DNA, the CDR3 is TGTGCCAGCAGTCCATTCGGACAGACCGAGCTGTTTTTT. Translated, it gives CASSPFGQTELFF.

The chain couples TRBV5-1 to TRBJ2-6, with D unclear. Trimming removed 2 bases at V and 3 bases at J, with 6 bases between. The CDR3 has 14 amino acids. Germline V gives CDR1 SGHRS, CDR2 YFSETQ. The CDR3 loop is CASSFFGGANVLTF. CDR3 bases: TGCGCCAGCAGCTTTTTTGGTGGGGCCAACGTCCTGACTTTC.

V gene TRBV15 combines with J gene TRBJ1-5, with TRBD1 as a possible D gene (6 bases). Trimming pared 3 bases from V and 7 bases from J, leaving 16 bases between. CDR1 is LNHNV and CDR2 is YYDKDF in the germline V gene (reference sequence). The CDR3 consists of 15 residues. CDR3 in amino acids: CATSRGGGLEQPQHF. As DNA, the CDR3 is TGTGCCACCAGCAGGGGAGGGGGGTTGGAGCAGCCCCAGCATTTT. Full variable domain (missing parts from reference TRBV15 and TRBJ1-5): DAMVIQNPRYQVTQFGKPVTLSCSQTLNHNVMYWYQQKSSQAPKLLFHYYDKDFNNEADTPDNFQSRRPNTSFCFLDIRSPGLGDTAMYLCATSRGGGLEQPQHFGDGTRLSIL.

This clone was counted a single time. The genes are TRBV4-2 and TRBJ1-4; tentatively, D is TRBD1 (6 bases). Per the germline V gene, CDR1 is LGHNA and CDR2 is YNFKEQ. The length of the CDR3 is 16 residues. The V end was cut by 0 bases, the J end by 7 bases, with 15 bases between. The CDR3 region has the DNA TGTGCCAGCAGCCAAGATCTTGCGGGGGCGGGTGAAAAACTGTTTTTT. It codes for CASSQDLAGAGEKLFF.